The 27 T cell receptor beta chains given below trace back to one sample, sequenced in a study of blood T cell repertoires in COVID-19. Assay: immunoSEQ multiplex PCR; the TCRdb copy retains only in-frame clones and omits some. The sample holds about 220,000 clones, 80% to 90% seen once. Sequencing input: peripheral blood. The receptors here all came from a middle-aged man who had recovered from COVID-19.

The CDR3 coding sequence is TGTGCCAGTAGTAGGAACAGGGGCACAGATACGCAGTATTTT. It yields the protein CASSRNRGTDTQYF. This sequence joins TRBV19 and TRBJ2-3; weak D call: TRBD1 (6 bases). V was shortened by 4 bases and J by 1 base, with 9 bases between the two germline ends. The germline gives CDR1 LNHDA, CDR2 SQIVND (reference sequence). The CDR3 runs to 14 residues.

This clone has only one observation. The rearrangement links TRBV5-4 to TRBJ1-4, with TRBD1 matching 7 bases. CDR1 is SGHNT and CDR2 is YYREEE in the germline V gene (reference sequence). The CDR3 spans 13 residues. V lost 4 bases and J lost 5; bases outside the gene matches: 2. CDR3 sequence (DNA): TGTGCCAGCAGCCGACAGGGAAATGAAAAACTGTTTTTT. It yields the protein CASSRQGNEKLFF.

The chain is built from TRBV6-5 and TRBJ2-6; maybe TRBD1 (5 bases). Germline CDR1 reads MNHEY; CDR2 reads SVGAGI. Between the trimmed V and J ends, which lost 0 bases and 5 bases, there was a span of 8 bases. The CDR3 is 15 residues long. This chain's CDR3 is CASSYSGLWANVLTF. The CDR3 coding sequence is TGTGCCAGCAGTTACTCGGGGCTCTGGGCCAACGTCCTGACTTTC.

This chain links TRBV11-2 with TRBJ2-7, with unresolved D. V was pared by 5 bases and J by 4 bases, with 9 bases between. CDR1 SGHAT and CDR2 FQNNGV come from the germline V gene. The CDR3 totals 12 residues. CDR3 coding DNA: TGTGCCAGCAGCCCCCTGGAGTACGAGCAGTACTTC. Protein: CASSPLEYEQYF.

The J gene is TRBJ2-7, the V gene TRBV18; 12 bases agree with TRBD1. The CDR3 consists of 17 residues. From germline, CDR1 is KGHSH and CDR2 LQKENI. V lost 2 bases and J lost 3; bases outside the gene matches: 8. CDR3 in DNA: TGTGCCAGCTCACCAGGGACAGGGGGCAAGTTCTTCTACGAGCAGTACTTC. Its translation is CASSPGTGGKFFYEQYF.

The chain uses TRBV5-1 and TRBJ1-4; D call uncertain. Germline V gene lookup returns CDR1 SGHRS and CDR2 YFSETQ. Deletions cut 0 bases from V and 0 bases from J, with 6 bases between. CDR3 length: 15 amino acids. In nucleotides, the CDR3 is TGCGCCAGCAGCTTGGGGGAGACAACTAATGAAAAACTGTTTTTT. Translating it yields CASSLGETTNEKLFF.

V gene TRBV3-1 (or the pseudogene TRBV3-2) combines with J gene TRBJ1-2; the D gene is possibly TRBD1 (5 bases). Germline loops: CDR1 LGHDT, CDR2 YNNKEL (reference sequence). V was trimmed by 5 bases and J by 4 bases, leaving 8 bases between them. There are 12 residues in the CDR3. The CDR3 reads CASSLDSYGYTF. The CDR3 DNA is TGTGCCAGCAGCTTAGACAGCTATGGCTACACCTTC.

The genes are TRBV29-1 and TRBJ2-3, with TRBD1 matching 12 bases. Losses at the gene ends were 5 bases for V and 6 bases for J; bases not matched to a gene: 9. CDR3 length equals 15 residues. Germline loops: CDR1 SQVTM, CDR2 ANQGSEA. The CDR3 nucleotides are TGCAGCGTTCCCAGTAGGGACAGGGGGCTGGATACGCAGTATTTT. This sequence encodes CSVPSRDRGLDTQYF.

The chain uses TRBV18 and TRBJ2-5; 9 bases are shared with TRBD1. The length of the CDR3 is 14 residues. Looked up from germline, CDR1 is KGHSH and CDR2 is LQKENI. J gave up 4 bases and V 3 bases, and 3 bases lay outside the gene matches. CDR3 amino acids: CASSPDRGGETQYF. The CDR3 DNA reads as TGTGCCAGCTCACCGGACAGGGGAGGAGAGACCCAGTACTTC.

This chain uses TRBV20-1 with TRBJ2-1; 8 bases map to TRBD2. J gave up 3 bases and V 3 bases, and 4 bases lay outside the gene matches. There are 14 residues in the CDR3. Germline V lookup: CDR1 DFQATT, CDR2 SNEGSKA (reference sequence). The CDR3 bases are TGCAGTGCTAGTAGGGGGACTAGCTACAATGAGCAGTTCTTC. As protein: CSASRGTSYNEQFF.

The rearrangement joins TRBV2 to TRBJ1-5, with 8 bases identical to TRBD1. This CDR3 region has 15 residues. Germline V gene sequence: CDR1 SNHLY, CDR2 FYNNEI. V lost 7 bases to trimming and J lost 7 bases; unmatched junction nucleotides: 12. CDR3 protein: CASTLSPQGAQPQHF. The CDR3 DNA follows: TGTGCCAGCACCTTATCCCCCCAGGGGGCCCAGCCCCAGCATTTT.

The genes are TRBV6-5 and TRBJ1-2; D is perhaps TRBD1 (6 bases). The CDR3 is 14 residues long. Looked up from germline, CDR1 is MNHEY and CDR2 is SVGAGI. V dropped 0 bases and J dropped 8 bases, with 13 bases sitting between them. DNA for the CDR3: TGTGCCAGCAGTTACTCGGACAGCCCGACCGGCTACACCTTC. This translates into CASSYSDSPTGYTF.

The chain links TRBV9 to TRBJ1-2; the match to TRBD1 covers 12 bases. Germline lookup yields CDR1 SGDLS and CDR2 YYNGEE. This CDR3 is 16 amino acids long. The V gene end was trimmed by 0 bases and the J gene end by 4 bases; junction bases not matched to a gene: 4. The CDR3: CASSVGDRGLRYGYTF. In nucleotides, the CDR3 is TGTGCCAGCAGCGTAGGGGACAGGGGGCTGCGCTATGGCTACACCTTC.

CDR3 coding DNA: TGTGCCAGTAGTATCGCAGCGGGTGCCTACGAGCAGTACTTC. It is translated as CASSIAAGAYEQYF. The chain couples TRBV19 to TRBJ2-7; D is possibly TRBD2 (6 bases). The CDR3 length is 14 residues. Germline values: CDR1 LNHDA, CDR2 SQIVND (reference sequence). Trimming stripped 3 bases from V and 2 bases from J, with 11 bases between.

This clone was observed at least ten times. The rearrangement joins TRBV23-1 to TRBJ1-1; D may be TRBD1 (6 bases). TRBV23-1 counts as an open reading frame of uncertain function. Deletions cut 2 bases from V and 1 base from J, with 17 bases between. This CDR3 has 17 residues. Here the CDR3 DNA reads TGCGCCAGCAGTCAAAACAGGGCAAGCTGGGGGAACACTGAAGCTTTCTTT. Its translation: CASSQNRASWGNTEAFF.

This chain uses TRBV3-1 (or the pseudogene TRBV3-2) with TRBJ2-7, with TRBD2 matching 7 bases. The CDR3 totals 17 residues. Germline V gene data show CDR1 as LGHDT and CDR2 as YNNKEL (reference sequence). Trimming cost V 1 base and J 3 bases; bases outside gene matches: 12. CDR3 loop: CASSQVGGPRGSYEQYF. The DNA for the CDR3 is TGTGCCAGCAGCCAAGTGGGAGGGCCTCGGGGGAGCTACGAGCAGTACTTC.

This clone was detected only once. This chain connects TRBV6-5 to TRBJ1-5; the match to TRBD1 covers 7 bases. The CDR3 has 14 amino acids. Germline trimming cut 6 bases from V and 2 bases from J; bases unmatched to any gene: 4. The V gene's germline CDR1 is MNHEY and CDR2 SVGAGI. The CDR3: CASSIDRGNQPQHF. CDR3 bases: TGTGCCAGCAGCATTGACAGGGGCAATCAGCCCCAGCATTTT.

The J gene is TRBJ1-4, the V gene TRBV27, with no clear D. Germline loops: CDR1 MNHEY, CDR2 SMNVEV (reference sequence). The CDR3 is 15 residues long. Trimming took off 6 bases at V and 0 bases at J, with 11 bases between the two ends. CDR3 DNA: TGTGCCAGCAGATCGCTTACTGCAACTAATGAAAAACTGTTTTTT. This sequence encodes CASRSLTATNEKLFF. Variable domain in full (rest from reference TRBV27 and TRBJ1-4): EAQVTQNPRYLITVTGKKLTVTCSQNMNHEYMSWYRQDPGLGLRQIYYSMNVEVTDKGDVPEGYKVSRKEKRNFPLILESPSPNQTSLYFCASRSLTATNEKLFFGSGTQLSVL.

In its sample, this clone was seen once. This rearrangement joins TRBV9 to TRBJ2-2; D is ambiguous. The V end lost 0 bases, the J end lost 2 bases, and 8 bases lay between the germline ends. Germline V gene lookup returns CDR1 SGDLS and CDR2 YYNGEE. The CDR3 runs to 15 residues. This CDR3 is CASSVGTSNTGELFF. The CDR3 DNA reads TGTGCCAGCAGCGTAGGCACATCCAACACCGGGGAGCTGTTTTTT.

V usage is TRBV5-6 and J usage is TRBJ1-2; TRBD1 is a possible D gene (6 bases). The CDR3 sequence is 12 residues long. The germline CDR1 and CDR2 sequences are SGHDT and YYEEEE. V shed 2 bases and J shed 8 bases, with 10 bases lying between them. The CDR3 DNA reads as TGTGCCAGCAGCTTCAGGGGAAGGGGCTACACCTTC. Translating gives CASSFRGRGYTF.

The V call is TRBV9, the J call TRBJ2-1; 10 bases fit TRBD2. Germline loops: CDR1 SGDLS, CDR2 YYNGEE. The length of the CDR3 is 16 residues. Trimming removed 1 base from V and 3 bases from J; junction bases left unmatched: 4. The CDR3 here is CASSVRTSGDYNEQFF. CDR3 sequence (DNA): TGTGCCAGCAGCGTACGGACTAGCGGAGACTACAATGAGCAGTTCTTC.

This sequence joins TRBV5-8 and TRBJ2-2; 7 bases line up with TRBD1. There are 20 residues in the CDR3. The germline CDR1 and CDR2 sequences are SGHTS and YDEGEE. Trimming took 4 bases from V and 5 from J; bases not matched to a gene: 23. The CDR3 reads CASSPDRARWGTRWTGELFF. CDR3 bases: TGTGCCAGCAGCCCAGACAGGGCCCGCTGGGGCACGAGGTGGACCGGGGAGCTGTTTTTT.

J is TRBJ1-5 and V is TRBV24-1, with D possibly TRBD1 on 5 matching bases. The CDR3 totals 15 residues. Germline assignment: CDR1 KGHDR and CDR2 SFDVKD. Deletions cut 2 bases from V and 7 bases from J, with 14 bases between. The CDR3: CATSDSRVLWQPQHF. The DNA for the CDR3 is TGTGCCACCAGTGATTCCAGGGTACTGTGGCAGCCCCAGCATTTT.

This chain uses TRBV5-6 with TRBJ1-5, with unresolved D. Trimming stripped 1 base from V and 9 bases from J, with 11 bases between. The CDR3 extends over 13 amino acids. CDR1 is SGHDT and CDR2 is YYEEEE in the germline V gene. CDR3 sequence: CASSLSVRGPQHF. CDR3 sequence (DNA): TGTGCCAGCAGCTTGTCAGTTCGGGGGCCCCAGCATTTT.

The CDR3 DNA is TGCGCCAGCAGTAAACCGGGACTGATCTCCTACGAGCAGTACTTC. This sequence encodes CASSKPGLISYEQYF. J is TRBJ2-7 and V is TRBV10-2, with a tentative D call TRBD2 (6 bases). This CDR3 is built from 15 residues. CDR1 WSHSY and CDR2 SAAADI come from the germline V gene. Trimming pared 5 bases from V and 0 bases from J, leaving 14 bases between.

J is TRBJ2-5 and V is TRBV6-5; TRBD1 aligns across 12 bases. Unmatched junction bases numbered 4, after V lost 7 bases and J lost 4 bases. There are 14 residues in the CDR3. From germline, CDR1 is MNHEY and CDR2 SVGAGI. In nucleotides, the CDR3 is TGTGCCAGCAACCGGGACAGGGGGCGAGAGACCCAGTACTTC. This translates into CASNRDRGRETQYF.

V is TRBV3-1 (or the pseudogene TRBV3-2) and J is TRBJ2-3; 14 bases match TRBD2. The V and J ends lost 4 bases and 9 bases, in that order; junction bases with no gene match: 9. The CDR3 spans 16 residues. From germline, CDR1 is LGHDT and CDR2 YNNKEL (reference sequence). The CDR3 spells CASSPGLAGVLGTQYF. The CDR3 region has the DNA TGTGCCAGCAGCCCGGGACTAGCGGGAGTCCTCGGGACGCAGTATTTT.